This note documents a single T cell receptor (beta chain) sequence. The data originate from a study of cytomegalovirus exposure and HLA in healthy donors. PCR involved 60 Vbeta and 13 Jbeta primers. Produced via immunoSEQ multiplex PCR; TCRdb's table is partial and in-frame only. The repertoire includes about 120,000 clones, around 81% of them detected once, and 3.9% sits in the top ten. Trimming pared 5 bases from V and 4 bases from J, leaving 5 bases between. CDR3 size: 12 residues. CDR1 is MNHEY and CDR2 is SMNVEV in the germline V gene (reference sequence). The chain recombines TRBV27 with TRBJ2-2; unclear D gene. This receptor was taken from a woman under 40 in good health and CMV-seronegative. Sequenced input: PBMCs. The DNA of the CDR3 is TGTGCCAGCAGTAAACTCACCGGGGAGCTGTTTTTT. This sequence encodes CASSKLTGELFF.